The TCR beta chain under discussion was sequenced for a study of control samples from healthy donors and cancer patients. Profiling relied on immunoSEQ multiplex PCR, and the TCRdb table lists in-frame clones only, not all of them. In the table there are approximately 140,000 clones, over 85% of which are singletons. CDR1 and CDR2 (germline): SGHNT, YYREEE (reference sequence). This CDR3 spans 16 amino acids. V lost 0 bases, J lost 5 bases, and 8 bases stayed unmatched. The TCR comes from a man aged 18 to 35 in good health. Input material: blood. The gene calls are TRBV5-4 and TRBJ2-5; 9 bases align to TRBD2. CDR3 bases: TGTGCCAGCAGCTTGGCACATAGCGGGGGTGCTGAGACCCAGTACTTC. Protein product: CASSLAHSGGAETQYF.